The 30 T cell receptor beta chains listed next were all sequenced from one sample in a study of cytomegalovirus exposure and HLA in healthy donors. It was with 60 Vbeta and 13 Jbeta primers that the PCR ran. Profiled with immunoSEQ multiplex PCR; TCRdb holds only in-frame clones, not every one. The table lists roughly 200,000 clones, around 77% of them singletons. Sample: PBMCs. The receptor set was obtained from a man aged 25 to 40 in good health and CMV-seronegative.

The CDR3 protein is CASSRQGTNTDTQYF. The CDR3 coding sequence is TGTGCCAGCAGCCGCCAGGGGACCAACACAGATACGCAGTATTTT. The chain links TRBV7-3 to TRBJ2-3, with D tentatively TRBD1 (6 bases). CDR1 and CDR2 from the germline V gene are SGHTA and FQGTGA. V was shortened by 5 bases and J by 2 bases, with 14 bases between the two germline ends. CDR3 length equals 15 residues.

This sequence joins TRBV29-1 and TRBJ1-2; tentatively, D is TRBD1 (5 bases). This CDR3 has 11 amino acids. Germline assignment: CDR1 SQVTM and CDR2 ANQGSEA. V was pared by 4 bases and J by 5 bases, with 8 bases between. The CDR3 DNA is TGCAGCGTTGTCAGGGAATATGGCTACACCTTC. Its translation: CSVVREYGYTF.

The CDR3 DNA reads as TGTGCCAGCAGCCAGGGACAGGGGGACGAAAAACTGTTTTTT. Translating gives CASSQGQGDEKLFF. V gene TRBV4-2 combines with J gene TRBJ1-4; TRBD1 matches at 11 bases. The J segment lost 8 bases and the V segment lost 3 bases, leaving 2 bases of the junction unmatched. The CDR3 sequence is 14 residues long. In germline, CDR1 is LGHNA, CDR2 YNFKEQ.

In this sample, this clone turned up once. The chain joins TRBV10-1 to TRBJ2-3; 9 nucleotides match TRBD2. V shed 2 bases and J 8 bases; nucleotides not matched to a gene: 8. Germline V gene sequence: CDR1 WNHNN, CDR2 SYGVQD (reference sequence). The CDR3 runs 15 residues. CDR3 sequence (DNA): TGCGCCAGCAGTGAGAGTAGCGGGAGAATGGGTACGCAGTATTTT. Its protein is CASSESSGRMGTQYF.

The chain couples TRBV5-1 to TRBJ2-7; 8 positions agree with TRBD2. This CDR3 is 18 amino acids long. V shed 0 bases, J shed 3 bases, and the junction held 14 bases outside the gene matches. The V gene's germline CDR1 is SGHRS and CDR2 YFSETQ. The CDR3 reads CASSLEIPTSGLDYEQYF. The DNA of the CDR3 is TGCGCCAGCAGCTTGGAAATACCAACTAGCGGACTCGACTACGAGCAGTACTTC.

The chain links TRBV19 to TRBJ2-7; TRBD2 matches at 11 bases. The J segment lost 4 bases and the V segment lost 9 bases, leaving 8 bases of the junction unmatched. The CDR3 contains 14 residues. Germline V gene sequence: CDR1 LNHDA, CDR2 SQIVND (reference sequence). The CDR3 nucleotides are TGTGCCAGCCGCATTAGCGGGAGGGGTTACGAGCAGTACTTC. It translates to CASRISGRGYEQYF.

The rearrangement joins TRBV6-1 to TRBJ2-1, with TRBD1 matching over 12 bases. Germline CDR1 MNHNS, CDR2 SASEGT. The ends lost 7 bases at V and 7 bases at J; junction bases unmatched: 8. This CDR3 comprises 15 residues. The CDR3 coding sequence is TGTGCCAGCATTGGGGGGACAGGGGGCATAAATGAGCAGTTCTTC. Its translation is CASIGGTGGINEQFF.

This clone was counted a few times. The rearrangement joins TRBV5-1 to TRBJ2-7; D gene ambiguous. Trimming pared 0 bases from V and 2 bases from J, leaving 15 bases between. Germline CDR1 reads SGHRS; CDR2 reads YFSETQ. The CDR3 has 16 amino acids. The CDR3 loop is CASSLAPTSNPYEQYF. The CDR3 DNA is TGCGCCAGCAGCTTGGCCCCGACATCTAACCCCTACGAGCAGTACTTC.

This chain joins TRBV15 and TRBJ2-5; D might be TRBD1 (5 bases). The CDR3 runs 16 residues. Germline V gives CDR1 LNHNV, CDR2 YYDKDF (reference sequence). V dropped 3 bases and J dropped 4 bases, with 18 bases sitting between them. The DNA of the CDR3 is TGTGCCACCAGCAGGTATCGTGGACAAGGCGGAGAGACCCAGTACTTC. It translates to CATSRYRGQGGETQYF.

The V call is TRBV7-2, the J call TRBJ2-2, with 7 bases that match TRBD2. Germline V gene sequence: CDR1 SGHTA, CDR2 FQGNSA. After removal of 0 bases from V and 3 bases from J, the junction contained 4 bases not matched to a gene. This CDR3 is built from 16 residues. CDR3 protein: CASSLAGGPYTGELFF. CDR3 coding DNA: TGTGCCAGCAGCTTAGCGGGAGGGCCGTACACCGGGGAGCTGTTTTTT.

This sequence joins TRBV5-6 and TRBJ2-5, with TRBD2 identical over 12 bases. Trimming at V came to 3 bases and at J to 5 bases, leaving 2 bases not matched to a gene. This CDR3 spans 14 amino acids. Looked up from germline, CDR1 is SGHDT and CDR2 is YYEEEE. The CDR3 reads CASSSTSGSETQYF. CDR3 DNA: TGTGCCAGCAGCTCGACTAGCGGGAGTGAGACCCAGTACTTC. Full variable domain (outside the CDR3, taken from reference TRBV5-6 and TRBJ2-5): DAGVTQSPTHLIKTRGQQVTLRCSPKSGHDTVSWYQQALGQGPQFIFQYYEEEERQRGNFPDRFSGHQFPNYSSELNVNALLLGDSALYLCASSSTSGSETQYFGPGTRLLVL.

CDR3 sequence: CASSQERTGVGVNEQFF. Written as DNA, the CDR3 is TGCGCCAGCAGCCAAGAAAGGACGGGAGTCGGGGTCAATGAGCAGTTCTTC. The chain carries TRBV4-1 and TRBJ2-1, with a tentative D call TRBD2 (6 bases). The germline CDR1 and CDR2 sequences are MGHRA and YSYEKL. V was clipped by 0 bases and J by 6 bases, with 18 bases between them. The CDR3 spans 17 residues.

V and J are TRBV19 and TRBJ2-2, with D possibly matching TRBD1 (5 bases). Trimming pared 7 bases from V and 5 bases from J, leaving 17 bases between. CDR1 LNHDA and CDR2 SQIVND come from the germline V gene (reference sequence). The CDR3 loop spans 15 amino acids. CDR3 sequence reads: CASISQGLSTGELFF. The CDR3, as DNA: TGTGCCAGTATCTCGCAGGGTTTGAGTACCGGGGAGCTGTTTTTT.

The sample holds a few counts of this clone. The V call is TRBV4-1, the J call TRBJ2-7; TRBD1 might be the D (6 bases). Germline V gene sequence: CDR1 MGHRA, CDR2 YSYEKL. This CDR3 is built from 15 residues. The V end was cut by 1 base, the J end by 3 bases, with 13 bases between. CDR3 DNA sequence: TGCGCCAGCAGCCAAGGCCAGGGGTTTGACTACGAGCAGTACTTC. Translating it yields CASSQGQGFDYEQYF.

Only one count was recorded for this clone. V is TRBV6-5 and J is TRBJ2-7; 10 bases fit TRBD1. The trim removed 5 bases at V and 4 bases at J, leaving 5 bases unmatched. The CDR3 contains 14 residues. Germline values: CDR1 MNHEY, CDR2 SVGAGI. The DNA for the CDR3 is TGTGCCAGCAGTACCGTGGACAGGGGGTACGAGCAGTACTTC. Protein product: CASSTVDRGYEQYF.

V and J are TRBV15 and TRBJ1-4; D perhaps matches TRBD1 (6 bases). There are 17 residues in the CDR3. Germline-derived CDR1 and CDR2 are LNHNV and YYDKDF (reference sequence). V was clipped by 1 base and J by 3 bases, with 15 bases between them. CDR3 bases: TGTGCCACCAGCAGAGTGGCACAGGGTTTTGCTAATGAAAAACTGTTTTTT. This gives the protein CATSRVAQGFANEKLFF.

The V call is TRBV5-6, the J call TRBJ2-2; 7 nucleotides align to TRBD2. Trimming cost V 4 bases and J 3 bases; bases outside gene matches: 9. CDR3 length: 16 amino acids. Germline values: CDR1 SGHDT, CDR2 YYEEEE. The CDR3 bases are TGTGCCAGCAGCGGGGGACTACCCGAACACACCGGGGAGCTGTTTTTT. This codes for CASSGGLPEHTGELFF.

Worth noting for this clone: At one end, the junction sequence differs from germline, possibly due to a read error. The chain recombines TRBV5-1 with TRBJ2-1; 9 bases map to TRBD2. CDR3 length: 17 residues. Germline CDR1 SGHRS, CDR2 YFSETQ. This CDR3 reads CASTLGGTSLTNNEQFF. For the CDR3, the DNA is TGCGCCAGCACCTTGGGTGGGACTAGCCTAACGAACAATGAGCAGTTCTTC.

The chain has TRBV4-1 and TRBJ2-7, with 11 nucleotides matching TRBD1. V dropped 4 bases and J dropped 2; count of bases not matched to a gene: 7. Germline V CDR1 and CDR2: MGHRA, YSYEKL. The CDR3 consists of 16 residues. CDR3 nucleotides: TGCGCCAGCAGCCCACAGGTGGACAGGGGGCCCTACGAGCAGTACTTC. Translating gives CASSPQVDRGPYEQYF.

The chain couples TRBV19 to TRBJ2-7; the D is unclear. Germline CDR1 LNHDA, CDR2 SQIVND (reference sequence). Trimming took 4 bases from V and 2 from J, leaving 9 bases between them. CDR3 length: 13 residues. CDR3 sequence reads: CASSNLITYEQYF. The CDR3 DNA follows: TGTGCCAGTAGTAACTTGATAACCTACGAGCAGTACTTC.

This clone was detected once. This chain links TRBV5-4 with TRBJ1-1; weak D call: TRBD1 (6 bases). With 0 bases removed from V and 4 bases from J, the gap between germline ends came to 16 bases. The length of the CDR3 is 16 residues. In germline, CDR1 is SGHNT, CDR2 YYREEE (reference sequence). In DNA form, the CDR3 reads TGTGCCAGCAGCTTGGCCGAACAGGGTGCCGTCACTGAAGCTTTCTTT. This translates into CASSLAEQGAVTEAFF.

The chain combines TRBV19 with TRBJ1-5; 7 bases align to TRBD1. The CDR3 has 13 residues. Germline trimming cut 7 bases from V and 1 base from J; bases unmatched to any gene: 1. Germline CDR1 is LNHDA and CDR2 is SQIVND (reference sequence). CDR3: CASKDRSNQPQHF. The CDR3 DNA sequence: TGTGCCAGTAAGGACAGGAGCAATCAGCCCCAGCATTTT. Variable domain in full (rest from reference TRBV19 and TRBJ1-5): DGGITQSPKYLFRKEGQNVTLSCEQNLNHDAMYWYRQDPGQGLRLIYYSQIVNDFQKGDIAEGYSVSREKKESFPLTVTSAQKNPTAFYLCASKDRSNQPQHFGDGTRLSIL.

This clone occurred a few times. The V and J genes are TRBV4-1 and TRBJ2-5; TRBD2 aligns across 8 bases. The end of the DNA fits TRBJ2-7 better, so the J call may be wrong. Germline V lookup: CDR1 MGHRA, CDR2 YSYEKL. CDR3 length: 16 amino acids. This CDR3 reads CASSLTTSGTSYEQYF. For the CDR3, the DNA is TGCGCCAGCAGCCTTACTACTAGCGGAACCTCCTACGAGCAGTACTTC.

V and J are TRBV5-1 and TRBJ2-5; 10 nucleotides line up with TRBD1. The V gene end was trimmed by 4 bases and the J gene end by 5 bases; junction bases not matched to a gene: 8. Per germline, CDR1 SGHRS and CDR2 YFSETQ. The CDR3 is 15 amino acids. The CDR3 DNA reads TGCGCCAGCAGCACCGGGACAGGGGTTCCGGAGACCCAGTACTTC. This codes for CASSTGTGVPETQYF.

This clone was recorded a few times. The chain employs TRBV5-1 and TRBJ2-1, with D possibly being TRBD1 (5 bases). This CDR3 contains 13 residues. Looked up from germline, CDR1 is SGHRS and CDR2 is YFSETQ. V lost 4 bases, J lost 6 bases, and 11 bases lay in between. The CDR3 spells CASSDRQFNEQFF. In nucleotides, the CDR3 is TGCGCCAGCAGCGACAGACAGTTCAATGAGCAGTTCTTC.

CDR3 bases: TGTGCCAGCAGCCAAGATTTATTCGGAGGGACAGGGGACAATCAGCCCCAGCATTTT. As protein: CASSQDLFGGTGDNQPQHF. J is TRBJ1-5 and V is TRBV4-2; TRBD1 matches 10 bases. V dropped 0 bases and J dropped 3; count of bases not matched to a gene: 11. Germline values: CDR1 LGHNA, CDR2 YNFKEQ. The CDR3 totals 19 residues.

The CDR3 bases are TGCAGCGTTGGGGCGATCTCCGGCAATCAGCCCCAGCATTTT. Translation gives CSVGAISGNQPQHF. This chain uses TRBV29-1 with TRBJ1-5, with D hard to call. Germline V CDR1 and CDR2: SQVTM, ANQGSEA. The CDR3 length is 14 residues. Between the trimmed V and J ends, which lost 4 bases and 2 bases, there was a span of 12 bases.

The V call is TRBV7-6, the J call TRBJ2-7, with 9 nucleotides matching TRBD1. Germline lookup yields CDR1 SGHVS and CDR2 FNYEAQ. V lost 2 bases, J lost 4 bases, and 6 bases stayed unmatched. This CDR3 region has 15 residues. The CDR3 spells CASSLRGTGTYEQYF. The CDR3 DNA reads TGTGCCAGCAGCTTACGTGGGACAGGGACATACGAGCAGTACTTC.

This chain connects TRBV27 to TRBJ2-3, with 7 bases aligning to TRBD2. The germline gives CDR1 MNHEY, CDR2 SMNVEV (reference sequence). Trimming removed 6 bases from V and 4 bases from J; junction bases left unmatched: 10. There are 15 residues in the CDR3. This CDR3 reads CASSFGLVHSDTQYF. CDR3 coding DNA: TGTGCCAGCAGCTTCGGACTAGTTCATTCAGATACGCAGTATTTT.

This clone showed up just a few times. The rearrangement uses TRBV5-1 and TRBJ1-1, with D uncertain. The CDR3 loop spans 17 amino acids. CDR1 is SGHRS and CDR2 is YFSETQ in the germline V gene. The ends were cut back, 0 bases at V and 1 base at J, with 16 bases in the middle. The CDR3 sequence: CASSLDLNRGPNTEAFF. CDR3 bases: TGCGCCAGCAGCTTGGACCTAAACCGGGGTCCGAACACTGAAGCTTTCTTT.